One and the same sample provided the 20 T cell receptor beta chains below, sequenced in a study of T cell responses to AZD1222 COVID-19 vaccine. TCRdb's copy holds only in-frame clones and misses some; the assay was immunoSEQ multiplex PCR. The sample lists some 89,000 clones; roughly 88% were seen once. Sequencing was performed on peripheral blood, taken on day 0 of MenACWY control vaccination. All receptors derive from an adult in good health.

V gene TRBV4-3 combines with J gene TRBJ2-1, with TRBD2 as a possible D gene (5 bases). Germline V gene sequence: CDR1 LGHNA, CDR2 YSLEER. The CDR3 totals 17 residues. V shed 0 bases and J shed 7 bases, with 19 bases lying between them. CDR3 protein: CASSQDLGAARSNEQFF. CDR3 bases: TGCGCCAGCAGCCAAGATTTGGGAGCGGCAAGGAGTAATGAGCAGTTCTTC.

The CDR3 DNA follows: TGTGCCAGCAGTTCATGGACCGAGCAGTACTTC. Translated: CASSSWTEQYF. The J gene is TRBJ2-7, the V gene TRBV12-3 or TRBV12-4; no clear D gene. The ends were cut back, 4 bases at V and 6 bases at J, with 7 bases in the middle. The CDR3 contains 11 residues.

The genes are TRBV6-6 and TRBJ1-1; D remains ambiguous. The assigned J gene may be wrong: the sequence end matches TRBJ2-3 better. The CDR3 covers 12 residues. Germline V gives CDR1 MNHNY, CDR2 SVGAGI (reference sequence). CDR3 bases: TGTGCCAGCAGTTACCAGTATATCGGACAGTATTTT. Its translation is CASSYQYIGQYF.

The table lists this clone with a few counts. The chain combines TRBV7-9 with TRBJ2-3; D is ambiguous. This CDR3 has 15 residues. Germline V CDR1 and CDR2: SEHNR, FQNEAQ (reference sequence). V was pared by 5 bases and J by 0 bases, with 12 bases between. CDR3 sequence reads: CASSNDTSSTDTQYF. The DNA of the CDR3 is TGTGCCAGCAGCAACGACACCTCAAGCACAGATACGCAGTATTTT.

The rearrangement links TRBV2 to TRBJ2-7; TRBD2 is a possible D gene (5 bases). The germline gives CDR1 SNHLY, CDR2 FYNNEI. The germline V and J ends were trimmed by 8 bases and 4 bases, with 15 bases remaining between them. This CDR3 spans 13 amino acids. This CDR3 reads CASWEAAGYEQYF. CDR3 in DNA: TGTGCCAGCTGGGAAGCGGCGGGTTACGAGCAGTACTTC.

The chain joins TRBV6-2 or TRBV6-3 to TRBJ2-2, with D possibly TRBD2 on 5 matching bases. This CDR3 region has 18 residues. V was clipped by 2 bases and J by 0 bases, with 16 bases between them. CDR1 and CDR2 (germline): MNHEY, SVGEGT. This CDR3 is CASSYPATGKANTGELFF. Written as DNA, the CDR3 is TGTGCCAGCAGTTACCCCGCTACGGGGAAAGCGAACACCGGGGAGCTGTTTTTT.

V and J are TRBV4-3 and TRBJ1-3; TRBD1 might be the D (6 bases). Trimming removed 0 bases at V and 0 bases at J, with 12 bases between. The CDR3 is 17 amino acids. The V gene's germline CDR1 is LGHNA and CDR2 YSLEER. The CDR3 sequence: CASSQDHDRISGNTIYF. The CDR3 nucleotides read TGCGCCAGCAGCCAAGATCATGACAGGATCTCTGGAAACACCATATATTTT.

V and J are TRBV25-1 and TRBJ1-2; 8 bases align to TRBD1. There are 16 residues in the CDR3. Germline V gene data show CDR1 as MGHDK and CDR2 as SYGVNS. J gave up 2 bases and V 6 bases, and 11 bases lay outside the gene matches. The DNA of the CDR3 is TGTGCCAGCAGCTCAGCCCCGGGACAGGAGAACTATGGCTACACCTTC. Translating it yields CASSSAPGQENYGYTF.

The chain joins TRBV29-1 to TRBJ2-1; D is ambiguous. The V gene's germline CDR1 is SQVTM and CDR2 ANQGSEA. V was shortened by 0 bases and J by 12 bases, with 18 bases between the two germline ends. The CDR3 runs to 14 residues. CDR3: CSVEDRALPLGQFF. CDR3 DNA sequence: TGCAGCGTTGAAGATCGGGCTCTACCCTTGGGGCAGTTCTTC.

The genes are TRBV4-3 and TRBJ2-4; possible D gene TRBD2, 7 bases. Per germline, CDR1 LGHNA and CDR2 YSLEER. The CDR3 has 17 residues. The V end was cut by 4 bases, the J end by 5 bases, with 21 bases between. CDR3 protein: CASSLMGGRAPQNIQYF. The DNA for the CDR3 is TGCGCCAGCAGCCTGATGGGGGGGCGGGCTCCCCAAAACATTCAGTACTTC.

A few counts support this clone. This sequence joins TRBV5-1 and TRBJ1-1; D not certain. The CDR3 runs to 12 residues. The V gene's germline CDR1 is SGHRS and CDR2 YFSETQ. V was pared by 1 base and J by 1 base, with 2 bases between. The CDR3 bases are TGCGCCAGCAGCTTGCAGAACACTGAAGCTTTCTTT. Amino acids: CASSLQNTEAFF. Based on the CDR3 plus reference TRBV5-1 and TRBJ1-1, the full variable domain is KAGVTQTPRYLIKTRGQQVTLSCSPISGHRSVSWYQQTPGQGLQFLFEYFSETQRNKGNFPGRFSGRQFSNSRSEMNVSTLELGDSALYLCASSLQNTEAFFGQGTRLTVV.

The chain's CDR3 is CASSPGQINQPQHF. The CDR3 nucleotides are TGTGCCAGCAGCCCGGGACAGATAAATCAGCCCCAGCATTTT. V is TRBV7-2 and J is TRBJ1-5, with 7 positions matching TRBD1. CDR1 SGHTA and CDR2 FQGNSA come from the germline V gene. V shed 5 bases and J 4 bases; nucleotides not matched to a gene: 5. The CDR3 has 14 residues.

J is TRBJ2-7 and V is TRBV15, with D maybe TRBD2 (7 bases). Trimming took 1 base from V and 13 from J, leaving 20 bases between them. The germline gives CDR1 LNHNV, CDR2 YYDKDF (reference sequence). This CDR3 spans 14 amino acids. The chain's CDR3 is CATSRGGGGRAFYF. The CDR3 coding sequence is TGTGCCACCAGCAGAGGGGGGGGCGGGAGAGCCTTTTACTTC.

This chain joins TRBV6-5 and TRBJ2-1; the match to TRBD2 covers 7 bases. CDR3 length: 13 amino acids. Germline V gene lookup returns CDR1 MNHEY and CDR2 SVGAGI. The trim removed 8 bases at V and 7 bases at J, leaving 8 bases unmatched. The CDR3 region has the DNA TGTGCCAGCTCGGCGGGAGTGGAAAATGAGCAGTTCTTC. It codes for CASSAGVENEQFF.

The V gene is TRBV4-2, the J gene TRBJ1-5; 9 nucleotides match TRBD1. Germline V gene data show CDR1 as LGHNA and CDR2 as YNFKEQ. V was pared by 4 bases and J by 2 bases, with 9 bases of the junction left unmatched. The CDR3 loop spans 17 amino acids. The CDR3 sequence is CASSPGQGSMGNQPQHF. As DNA, the CDR3 is TGTGCCAGCAGCCCCGGACAGGGGTCAATGGGCAATCAGCCCCAGCATTTT.

J is TRBJ1-6 and V is TRBV30; D might be TRBD1 (5 bases). From germline, CDR1 is GTSNPN and CDR2 SVGIG (reference sequence). V gave up 2 bases and J gave up 0 bases, with 14 bases separating them. The CDR3 is made up of 17 amino acids. CDR3 nucleotide sequence: TGTGCCTGGAGTAAGGGGTACGGGAGCTCCTATAATTCACCCCTCCACTTT. Translating gives CAWSKGYGSSYNSPLHF.

This clone has only one observation. This chain links TRBV27 with TRBJ2-4, with 8 bases fitting TRBD1. V lost 4 bases, J lost 8 bases, and 10 bases stayed unmatched. CDR1 and CDR2 (germline): MNHEY, SMNVEV (reference sequence). There are 15 residues in the CDR3. The CDR3 spells CASSSDRGGRDIQYF. The DNA for the CDR3 is TGTGCCAGCAGTTCTGACAGGGGAGGTAGGGACATTCAGTACTTC.

The V and J genes are TRBV7-8 and TRBJ1-1; maybe TRBD1 (5 bases). Trimming took 6 bases from V and 1 from J, leaving 12 bases between them. CDR3 length: 14 amino acids. Germline CDR1 reads SGHVS; CDR2 reads FQNEAQ. The CDR3: CASRVGARNTEAFF. CDR3 sequence (DNA): TGTGCCAGCAGGGTAGGGGCGAGGAACACTGAAGCTTTCTTT.

V and J are TRBV7-9 and TRBJ1-2; no definite D call. Germline CDR1 SEHNR, CDR2 FQNEAQ (reference sequence). V was clipped by 0 bases and J by 4 bases, with 3 bases between them. This CDR3 has 12 amino acids. In DNA form, the CDR3 reads TGTGCCAGCAGCTTAGCGGGCTATGGCTACACCTTC. It yields the protein CASSLAGYGYTF.

This clone has more than one count but fewer than ten. This chain connects TRBV18 to TRBJ2-7; TRBD2 agrees at 12 bases. Looked up from germline, CDR1 is KGHSH and CDR2 is LQKENI. V shed 5 bases, J shed 3 bases, and the junction held 5 bases outside the gene matches. The CDR3 loop spans 15 amino acids. CDR3 nucleotides: TGTGCCAGCTCAACTAGCGGGAGGACTCTCTACGAGCAGTACTTC. It yields the protein CASSTSGRTLYEQYF.